This entry lists 15 T cell receptor beta chains sequenced from one sample in a study of T cells in localized non-small cell lung cancer. This table comes from immunoSEQ multiplex PCR, and its TCRdb copy is limited to in-frame clones, with some not included. This table has under 75,000 clones, 70% to 90% appearing once. The specimen comprised peripheral blood, sampled before any cancer treatment. These TCRs come from an older male donor with stage III squamous cell lung carcinoma.

The rearrangement joins TRBV15 to TRBJ1-5, with D maybe TRBD1 (6 bases). V was shortened by 5 bases and J by 2 bases, with 19 bases between the two germline ends. CDR3 size: 17 residues. Germline V gene sequence: CDR1 LNHNV, CDR2 YYDKDF (reference sequence). The CDR3 sequence: CATSGAPGPGGNQPQHF. The CDR3, as DNA: TGTGCCACCAGCGGTGCCCCGGGACCAGGGGGCAATCAGCCCCAGCATTTT. Looking up the rest from reference TRBV15 and TRBJ1-5 gives the full variable domain: DAMVIQNPRYQVTQFGKPVTLSCSQTLNHNVMYWYQQKSSQAPKLLFHYYDKDFNNEADTPDNFQSRRPNTSFCFLDIRSPGLGDTAMYLCATSGAPGPGGNQPQHFGDGTRLSIL.

This clone has only one observation. The chain employs TRBV7-8 and TRBJ2-1; tentatively, D is TRBD1 or TRBD2 (5 bases each). CDR1 and CDR2 from the germline V gene are SGHVS and FQNEAQ. This CDR3 contains 14 residues. V was trimmed by 4 bases and J by 3 bases, leaving 10 bases between them. The CDR3 loop reads CASSSRDGYNEQFF. The CDR3 region has the DNA TGTGCCAGCAGCTCCCGGGACGGCTACAATGAGCAGTTCTTC.

V and J are TRBV6-6 and TRBJ1-2; TRBD1 agrees at 9 bases. Germline lookup yields CDR1 MNHNY and CDR2 SVGAGI (reference sequence). Trimming cost V 2 bases and J 3 bases; bases outside gene matches: 4. The CDR3 totals 15 residues. The CDR3: CASSYVGQGHYGYTF. The CDR3 coding sequence is TGTGCCAGCAGTTACGTGGGACAGGGACACTATGGCTACACCTTC.

Here the CDR3 reads CASTSGVFLNIQYF. CDR3 bases: TGTGCCAGCACCTCAGGAGTATTTTTGAACATTCAGTACTTC. The chain couples TRBV6-1 to TRBJ2-4; D call uncertain. The V gene lost 7 bases and the J gene lost 7 bases, with 17 bases spanning the gap. This CDR3 has 14 amino acids. Germline V gene lookup returns CDR1 MNHNS and CDR2 SASEGT.

The rearrangement joins TRBV27 to TRBJ1-4, with 9 bases identical to TRBD1. V gave up 9 bases and J gave up 1 base; unmatched junction bases: 9. The CDR3 consists of 16 residues. Germline lookup yields CDR1 MNHEY and CDR2 SMNVEV (reference sequence). CDR3 nucleotide sequence: TGTGCCAGGGTCATTCGGGACAGGGTAACTAATGAAAAACTGTTTTTT. It is translated as CARVIRDRVTNEKLFF.

The chain couples TRBV6-1 to TRBJ2-3; 14 nucleotides match TRBD2. The CDR3 is 21 amino acids. Germline CDR1 and CDR2: MNHNS and SASEGT. J gave up 0 bases and V 2 bases, and 13 bases lay outside the gene matches. The DNA of the CDR3 is TGTGCCAGCAGTGAAAGTCTGACTAGCGGGGGGGAAATGGCTAGCACAGATACGCAGTATTTT. Encoded protein: CASSESLTSGGEMASTDTQYF.

The chain is built from TRBV27 and TRBJ2-7; D ambiguous. The germline CDR1 and CDR2 sequences are MNHEY and SMNVEV (reference sequence). The CDR3 runs 14 residues. With 0 bases removed from V and 3 bases from J, the gap between germline ends came to 9 bases. CDR3 region: CASSLSEPYYEQYF. DNA for the CDR3: TGTGCCAGCAGTTTATCCGAACCCTACTACGAGCAGTACTTC.

In DNA form, the CDR3 reads TGTGCCAGCAGCAAAAAAAAGTCCCGGGGGGGTCCTGTCGGGGAGCTGTTTTTT. Amino acid sequence: CASSKKKSRGGPVGELFF. The chain links TRBV21-1 to TRBJ2-2; TRBD2, the D gene given by the table, was not confirmed from the DNA. TRBV21-1 is described as a pseudogene. This CDR3 contains 18 residues.

This chain uses TRBV5-6 with TRBJ1-2; 7 bases fit TRBD1. The length of the CDR3 is 13 residues. The V gene's germline CDR1 is SGHDT and CDR2 YYEEEE. J lost 8 bases, V lost 4 bases, and 8 bases had no gene match. CDR3 bases: TGTGCCAGCAGCATGACAGGGCCCTACGGCTACACCTTC. Translating it yields CASSMTGPYGYTF.

The chain is built from TRBV29-1 and TRBJ2-5; 12 nucleotides align to TRBD1. The germline V gene has CDR1 SQVTM and CDR2 ANQGSEA. The ends lost 4 bases at V and 5 bases at J; junction bases unmatched: 5. The CDR3 runs 14 residues. The CDR3 protein is CSVGGTGGSETQYF. The CDR3, as DNA: TGCAGCGTTGGGGGGACAGGGGGCAGTGAGACCCAGTACTTC.

This clone has just one count. The J gene is TRBJ1-1, the V gene TRBV7-6; D ambiguous. The V and J ends lost 5 bases and 0 bases respectively, with 10 bases between them. The CDR3 length is 14 residues. Germline CDR1 SGHVS, CDR2 FNYEAQ. CDR3 sequence reads: CASSLSGLNTEAFF. Written as DNA, the CDR3 is TGTGCCAGCAGCCTTTCAGGTTTGAACACTGAAGCTTTCTTT.

The CDR3 DNA reads TGTGCCAGCAGCGTAGGGACACCGAACACTGAAGCTTTCTTT. Amino acid sequence: CASSVGTPNTEAFF. V gene TRBV9 combines with J gene TRBJ1-1; maybe TRBD1 (5 bases). There are 14 residues in the CDR3. The V end was cut by 0 bases, the J end by 1 base, with 7 bases between. Looked up from germline, CDR1 is SGDLS and CDR2 is YYNGEE.

The chain combines TRBV5-1 with TRBJ2-3, with 8 bases aligning to TRBD1. The CDR3 runs to 14 residues. Trimming took 0 bases from V and 6 from J; bases not matched to a gene: 3. CDR1 SGHRS and CDR2 YFSETQ come from the germline V gene. The CDR3 loop reads CASSLGQGWDTQYF. CDR3 coding DNA: TGCGCCAGCAGCTTGGGACAGGGGTGGGATACGCAGTATTTT.

This rearrangement joins TRBV19 to TRBJ1-5; D might be TRBD1 (5 bases). The CDR3 spans 14 residues. Trimming took off 11 bases at V and 1 base at J, with 15 bases between the two ends. CDR1 LNHDA and CDR2 SQIVND come from the germline V gene (reference sequence). CDR3 sequence reads: CASRWGGSNQPQHF. DNA of the CDR3: TGTGCCTCCCGATGGGGGGGGAGCAATCAGCCCCAGCATTTT.

The chain carries TRBV18 and TRBJ2-5; a possible D gene is TRBD2 (5 bases). Trimming took 3 bases from V and 4 from J, leaving 12 bases between them. Germline V gene data show CDR1 as KGHSH and CDR2 as LQKENI. This CDR3 has 14 amino acids. CDR3 loop: CASSPGTRGETQYF. In DNA form, the CDR3 reads TGTGCCAGCTCACCCGGCACCCGGGGAGAGACCCAGTACTTC.